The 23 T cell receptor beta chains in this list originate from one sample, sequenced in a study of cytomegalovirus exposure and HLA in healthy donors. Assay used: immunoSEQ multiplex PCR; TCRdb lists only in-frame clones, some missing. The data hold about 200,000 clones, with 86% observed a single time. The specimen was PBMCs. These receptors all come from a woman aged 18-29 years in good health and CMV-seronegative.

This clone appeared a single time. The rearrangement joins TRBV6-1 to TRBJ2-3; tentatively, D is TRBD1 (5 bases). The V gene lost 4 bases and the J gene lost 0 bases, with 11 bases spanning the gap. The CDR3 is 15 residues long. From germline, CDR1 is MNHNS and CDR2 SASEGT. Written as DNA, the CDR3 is TGTGCCAGCAGTGCTTGGGGCCTTAGCACAGATACGCAGTATTTT. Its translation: CASSAWGLSTDTQYF.

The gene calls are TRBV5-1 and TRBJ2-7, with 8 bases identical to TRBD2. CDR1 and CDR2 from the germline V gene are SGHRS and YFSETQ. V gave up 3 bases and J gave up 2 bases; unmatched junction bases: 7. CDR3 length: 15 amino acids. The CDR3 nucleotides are TGCGCCAGCAGCTATGGCGCGGGGGGCCCCTACGAGCAGTACTTC. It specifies CASSYGAGGPYEQYF. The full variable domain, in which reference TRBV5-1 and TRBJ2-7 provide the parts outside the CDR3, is KAGVTQTPRYLIKTRGQQVTLSCSPISGHRSVSWYQQTPGQGLQFLFEYFSETQRNKGNFPGRFSGRQFSNSRSEMNVSTLELGDSALYLCASSYGAGGPYEQYFGPGTRLTVT.

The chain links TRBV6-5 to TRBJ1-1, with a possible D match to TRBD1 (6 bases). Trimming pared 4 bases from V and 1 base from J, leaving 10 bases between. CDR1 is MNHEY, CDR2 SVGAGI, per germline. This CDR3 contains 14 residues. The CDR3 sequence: CASSFRGPNTEAFF. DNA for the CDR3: TGTGCCAGCAGTTTCAGGGGCCCGAACACTGAAGCTTTCTTT.

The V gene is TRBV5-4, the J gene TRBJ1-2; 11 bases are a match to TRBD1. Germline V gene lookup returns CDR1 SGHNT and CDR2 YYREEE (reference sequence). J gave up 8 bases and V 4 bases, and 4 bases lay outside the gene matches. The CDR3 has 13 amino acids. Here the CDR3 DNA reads TGTGCCAGCAGCACGGACAGGGGGCTGGGCTACACCTTC. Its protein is CASSTDRGLGYTF.

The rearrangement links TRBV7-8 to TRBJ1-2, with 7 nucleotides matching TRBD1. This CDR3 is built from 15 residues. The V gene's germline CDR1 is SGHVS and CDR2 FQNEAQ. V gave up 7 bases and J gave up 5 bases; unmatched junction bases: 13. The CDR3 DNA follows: TGTGCCAGCACCCTAGTTAAGGGACAGACGTATGGCTACACCTTC. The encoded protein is CASTLVKGQTYGYTF.

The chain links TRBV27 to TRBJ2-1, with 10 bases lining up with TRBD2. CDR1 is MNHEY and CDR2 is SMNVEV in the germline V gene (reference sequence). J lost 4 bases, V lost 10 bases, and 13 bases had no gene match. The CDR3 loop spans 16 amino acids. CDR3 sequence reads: CATRVGGTSAYNEQFF. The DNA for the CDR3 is TGTGCCACCAGAGTGGGCGGGACTAGCGCTTACAATGAGCAGTTCTTC.

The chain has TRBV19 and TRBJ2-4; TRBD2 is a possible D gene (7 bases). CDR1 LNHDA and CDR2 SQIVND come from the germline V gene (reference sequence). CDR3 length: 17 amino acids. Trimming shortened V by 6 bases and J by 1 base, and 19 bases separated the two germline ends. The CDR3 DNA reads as TGTGCCAGTAGCCCAAATCGGGGGGCTCGGGCCAAAAACATTCAGTACTTC. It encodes CASSPNRGARAKNIQYF.

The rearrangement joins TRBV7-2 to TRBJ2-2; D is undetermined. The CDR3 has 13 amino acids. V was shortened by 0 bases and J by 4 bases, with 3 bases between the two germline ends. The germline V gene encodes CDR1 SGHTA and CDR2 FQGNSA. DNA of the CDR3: TGTGCCAGCAGCTTAGCGCGCACCGGGGAGCTGTTTTTT. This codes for CASSLARTGELFF.

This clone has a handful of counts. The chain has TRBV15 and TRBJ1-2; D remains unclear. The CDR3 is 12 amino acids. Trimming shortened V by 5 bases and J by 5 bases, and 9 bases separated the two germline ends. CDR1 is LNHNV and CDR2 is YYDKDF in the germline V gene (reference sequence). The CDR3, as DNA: TGTGCCACCAGCGAGGGATCGTATGGCTACACCTTC. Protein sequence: CATSEGSYGYTF.

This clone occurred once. Here the CDR3 reads CASSAGGASSGNTIYF. DNA of the CDR3: TGTGCCAGCAGTGCTGGGGGCGCTAGCTCTGGAAACACCATATATTTT. The chain couples TRBV2 to TRBJ1-3, with D tentatively TRBD1 (6 bases). Germline CDR1 SNHLY, CDR2 FYNNEI. The CDR3 covers 16 residues. The V end was cut by 4 bases, the J end by 0 bases, with 13 bases between.

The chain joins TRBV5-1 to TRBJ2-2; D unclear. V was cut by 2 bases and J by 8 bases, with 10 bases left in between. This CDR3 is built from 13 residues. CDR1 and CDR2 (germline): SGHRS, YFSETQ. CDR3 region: CASSFTPTGELFF. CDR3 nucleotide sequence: TGCGCCAGCAGCTTCACGCCGACAGGGGAGCTGTTTTTT.

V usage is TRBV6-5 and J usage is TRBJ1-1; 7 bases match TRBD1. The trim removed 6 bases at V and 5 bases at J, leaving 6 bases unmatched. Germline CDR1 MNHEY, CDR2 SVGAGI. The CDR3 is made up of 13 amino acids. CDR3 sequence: CASRPTGRTEAFF. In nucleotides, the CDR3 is TGTGCCAGCAGACCGACAGGGCGGACTGAAGCTTTCTTT.

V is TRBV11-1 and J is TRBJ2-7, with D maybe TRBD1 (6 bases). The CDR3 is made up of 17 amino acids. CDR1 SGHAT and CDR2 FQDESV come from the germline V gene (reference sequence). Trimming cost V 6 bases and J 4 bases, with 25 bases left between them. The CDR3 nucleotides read TGTGCCAGCAGTACTTGGCCCCGAACAGGGACCTTTTACGAGCAGTACTTC. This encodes CASSTWPRTGTFYEQYF.

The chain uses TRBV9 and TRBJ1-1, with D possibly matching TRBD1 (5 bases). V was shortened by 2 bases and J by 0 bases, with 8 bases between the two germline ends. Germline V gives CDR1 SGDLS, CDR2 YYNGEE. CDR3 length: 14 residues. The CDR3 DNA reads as TGTGCCAGCAGCGTGACAGTTATGAACACTGAAGCTTTCTTT. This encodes CASSVTVMNTEAFF.

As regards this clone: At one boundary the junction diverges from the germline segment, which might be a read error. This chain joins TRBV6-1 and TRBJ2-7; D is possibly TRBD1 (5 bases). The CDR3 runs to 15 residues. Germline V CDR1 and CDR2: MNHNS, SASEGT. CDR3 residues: CATKTAPDSFYEQYF. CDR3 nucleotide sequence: TGCGCGACGAAGACAGCCCCAGACTCCTTTTACGAGCAGTACTTC.

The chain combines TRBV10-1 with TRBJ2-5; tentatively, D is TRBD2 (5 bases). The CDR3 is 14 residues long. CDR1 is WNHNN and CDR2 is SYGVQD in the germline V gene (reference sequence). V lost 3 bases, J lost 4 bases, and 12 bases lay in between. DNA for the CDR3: TGCGCCAGCAGTGACTTCAGAAGCGGAGAGACCCAGTACTTC. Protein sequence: CASSDFRSGETQYF.

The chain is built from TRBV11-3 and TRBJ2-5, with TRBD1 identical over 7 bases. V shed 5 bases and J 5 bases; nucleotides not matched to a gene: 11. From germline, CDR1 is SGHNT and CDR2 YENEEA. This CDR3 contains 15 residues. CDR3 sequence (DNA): TGTGCCAGCAGCCCCAGGGTAGGGGGCCGTGAGACCCAGTACTTC. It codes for CASSPRVGGRETQYF. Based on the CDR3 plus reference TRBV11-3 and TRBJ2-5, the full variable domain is EAGVVQSPRYKIIEKKQPVAFWCNPISGHNTLYWYLQNLGQGPELLIRYENEEAVDDSQLPKDRFSAERLKGVDSTLKIQPAELGDSAVYLCASSPRVGGRETQYFGPGTRLLVL.

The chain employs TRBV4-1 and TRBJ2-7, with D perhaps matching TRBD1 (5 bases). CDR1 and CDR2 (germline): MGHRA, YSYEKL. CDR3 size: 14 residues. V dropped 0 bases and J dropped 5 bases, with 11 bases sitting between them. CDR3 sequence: CASSQDRQGHEQYF. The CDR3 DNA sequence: TGCGCCAGCAGCCAAGATCGGCAGGGCCACGAGCAGTACTTC.

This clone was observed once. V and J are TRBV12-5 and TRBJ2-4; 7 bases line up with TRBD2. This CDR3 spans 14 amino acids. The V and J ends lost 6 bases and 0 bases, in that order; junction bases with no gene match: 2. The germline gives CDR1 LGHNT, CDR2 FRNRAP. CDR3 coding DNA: TGTGCTAGTGGGGCGGGGGTAGCCAAAAACATTCAGTACTTC. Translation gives CASGAGVAKNIQYF.

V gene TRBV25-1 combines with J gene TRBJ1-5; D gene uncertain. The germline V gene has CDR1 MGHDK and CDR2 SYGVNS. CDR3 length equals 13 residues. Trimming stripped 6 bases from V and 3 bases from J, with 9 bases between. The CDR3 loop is CASSSDINQPQHF. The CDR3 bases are TGTGCCAGCAGCAGTGATATCAATCAGCCCCAGCATTTT.

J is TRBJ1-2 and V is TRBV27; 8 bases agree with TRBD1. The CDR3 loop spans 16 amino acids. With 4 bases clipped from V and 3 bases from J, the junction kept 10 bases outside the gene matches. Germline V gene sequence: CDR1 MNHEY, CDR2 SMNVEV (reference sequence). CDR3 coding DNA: TGTGCCAGCAGTTCCCTACAGGGGGTCCCTGACTATGGCTACACCTTC. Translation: CASSSLQGVPDYGYTF.

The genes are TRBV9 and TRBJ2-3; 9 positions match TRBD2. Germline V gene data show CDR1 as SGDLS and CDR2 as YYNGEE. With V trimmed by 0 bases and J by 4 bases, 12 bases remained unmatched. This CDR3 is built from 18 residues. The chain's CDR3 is CASSVADIAGVLSDTQYF. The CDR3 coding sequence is TGTGCCAGCAGCGTAGCTGATATAGCGGGGGTCTTGTCAGATACGCAGTATTTT. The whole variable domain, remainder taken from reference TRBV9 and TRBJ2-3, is DSGVTQTPKHLITATGQRVTLRCSPRSGDLSVYWYQQSLDQGLQFLIQYYNGEERAKGNILERFSAQQFPDLHSELNLSSLELGDSALYFCASSVADIAGVLSDTQYFGPGTRLTVL.

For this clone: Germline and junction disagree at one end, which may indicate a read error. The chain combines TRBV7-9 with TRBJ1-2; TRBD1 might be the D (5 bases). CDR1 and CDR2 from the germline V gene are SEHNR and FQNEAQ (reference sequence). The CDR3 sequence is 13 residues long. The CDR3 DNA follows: TGTGCCTGCAGAGGCGGGGCGGACTATGGCTACACCTTC. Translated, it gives CACRGGADYGYTF.